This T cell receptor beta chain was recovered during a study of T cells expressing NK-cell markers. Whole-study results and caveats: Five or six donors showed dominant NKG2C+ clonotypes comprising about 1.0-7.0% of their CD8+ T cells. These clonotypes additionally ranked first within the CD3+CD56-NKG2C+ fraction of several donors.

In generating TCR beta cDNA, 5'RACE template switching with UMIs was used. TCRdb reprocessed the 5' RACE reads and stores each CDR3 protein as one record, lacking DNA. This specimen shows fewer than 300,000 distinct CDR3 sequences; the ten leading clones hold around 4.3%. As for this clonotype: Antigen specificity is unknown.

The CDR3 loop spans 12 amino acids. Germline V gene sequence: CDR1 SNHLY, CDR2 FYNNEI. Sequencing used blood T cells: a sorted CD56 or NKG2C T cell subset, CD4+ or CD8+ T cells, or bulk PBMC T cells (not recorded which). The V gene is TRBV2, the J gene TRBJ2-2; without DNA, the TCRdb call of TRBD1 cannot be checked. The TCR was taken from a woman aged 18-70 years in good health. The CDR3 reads CASGRGPGELFF.